Detailed here is one T cell receptor (beta chain). The antigen is not known. Germline CDR1 reads MDHEN; CDR2 reads SYDVKM. J gave up 2 bases and V 2 bases, and 3 bases lay outside the gene matches. The CDR3 has 14 residues. This entry comes from a study of OX40 agonist ivuxolimab in advanced cancers. General study points: The study observed clonal expansion of CD4+ and CD8+ blood T cells by week 6 at 0.1 to 3.0 mg/kg.

Assay used: immunoSEQ multiplex PCR; TCRdb lists only in-frame clones, some missing. The sample consists of some 39,000 clones, roughly 90% of them appearing once. The material was CD4+ or CD8+ T cells sorted from blood, obtained in a trial of the OX40 agonist ivuxolimab. The chain employs TRBV28 and TRBJ2-7; TRBD1 agrees at 7 bases. This TCR was sampled from an adult with an advanced solid tumor such as melanoma, head and neck, liver or kidney cancer. The chain's CDR3 is CASSLPRGPYEQYF. Here the CDR3 DNA reads TGTGCCAGCAGTTTACCAAGGGGGCCCTACGAGCAGTACTTC.